This T cell receptor beta chain was sequenced during a study of Ad26.COV2.S vaccination and SARS-CoV-2 variants. Treatment of the sample: around 19 received Ad26.COV2.S at low or high dose, single or two shots; a few received placebo; per-sample allocation not given. Samples were taken on day 63 after the first vaccine or placebo injection. V was pared by 1 base and J by 6 bases, with 7 bases between. The CDR3 contains 13 residues. Germline CDR1 SGHVS, CDR2 FQNEAQ. TCRdb keeps only in-frame clones here, not all; method: immunoSEQ multiplex PCR. The sample has a few hundred thousand clones; 75% to 90% are singletons.

This chain links TRBV7-8 with TRBJ2-1; D gene uncertain. The sequence was obtained from a person aged 18-60 years who received the Ad26.COV2.S COVID-19 vaccine or a placebo. The specimen was peripheral blood, collected in a trial of Ad26.COV2.S vaccine versus placebo. The CDR3, as DNA: TGTGCCAGCAGCTTAGGGTCCCCCAATGAGCAGTTCTTC. Translated: CASSLGSPNEQFF.